The 8 T cell receptor beta chains given below trace back to one sample, sequenced in a study of blood T cell repertoires in COVID-19. Profiling relied on immunoSEQ multiplex PCR, and the TCRdb table lists in-frame clones only, not all of them. The table has 80,000 to 100,000 clones, about 86% seen once; the top ten hold around a fifth. The sequenced sample consisted of peripheral blood. The receptors here all came from a woman over 75 in a cohort sampled during active or convalescent COVID-19.

The chain uses TRBV14 and TRBJ1-1, with D hard to call. Deletions cut 2 bases from V and 5 bases from J, with 9 bases between. This CDR3 is 13 amino acids long. CDR1 SGHDN and CDR2 FVKESK come from the germline V gene. CDR3 DNA: TGTGCCAGCAGCCAAACCCTGCGGACTGAAGCTTTCTTT. It translates to CASSQTLRTEAFF.

The chain couples TRBV5-5 to TRBJ2-7; weak D call: TRBD1 (5 bases). V was clipped by 3 bases and J by 6 bases, with 25 bases between them. Germline-derived CDR1 and CDR2 are SGHKS and YYEKEE (reference sequence). The CDR3 runs to 17 residues. CDR3 in DNA: TGTGCCAGCAGCTCCCAAAGTGGGGCACGGATTGCGCCCGAGCAGTACGTC. Residues: CASSSQSGARIAPEQYV.

V usage is TRBV21-1 and J usage is TRBJ2-3; whether TRBD2, the table's D call, matches the DNA was not checked. TRBV21-1 is a pseudogene segment. The CDR3 is 19 amino acids. The chain's CDR3 is CASSRGTSGIFSSTDTQYF. The CDR3 DNA reads as TGTGCCAGCAGCAGAGGGACTAGCGGGATCTTCTCTAGCACAGATACGCAGTATTTT.

This chain links TRBV12-5 with TRBJ2-7; the D gene is possibly TRBD2 (5 bases). Trimming stripped 5 bases from V and 3 bases from J, with 11 bases between. Germline V gene data show CDR1 as LGHNT and CDR2 as FRNRAP. The CDR3 runs to 13 residues. CDR3 protein: CASGASGNYEQYV. The CDR3 nucleotides read TGTGCTAGTGGTGCGTCGGGGAACTACGAGCAGTACGTC.

The chain is built from TRBV6-5 and TRBJ1-3; D might be TRBD1 (6 bases). The CDR3 is made up of 13 amino acids. Germline V gene sequence: CDR1 MNHEY, CDR2 SVGAGI. With 8 bases removed from V and 6 bases from J, the gap between germline ends came to 14 bases. DNA of the CDR3: TGTGCCAGCGGTAGGACAGTGTCAAACACCATATATTTT. Its translation is CASGRTVSNTIYF.

The chain links TRBV27 to TRBJ2-4; D uncertain. V was clipped by 4 bases and J by 8 bases, with 15 bases between them. The germline V gene has CDR1 MNHEY and CDR2 SMNVEV (reference sequence). The CDR3 spans 14 residues. Written as DNA, the CDR3 is TGTGCCAGCAGTTCTCCCGCTCTCCTACACATTCAGTACTTC. Translated: CASSSPALLHIQYF.

This sequence joins TRBV9 and TRBJ1-5; the D gene is possibly TRBD1 (5 bases). Germline V lookup: CDR1 SGDLS, CDR2 YYNGEE. CDR3 length: 15 residues. The germline V and J ends were trimmed by 2 bases and 6 bases, with 15 bases remaining between them. CDR3: CASSVGADGGQPQHF. The CDR3 DNA reads TGTGCCAGCAGCGTTGGGGCAGACGGGGGTCAGCCCCAGCATTTT.

The V gene is TRBV9, the J gene TRBJ2-3; 8 positions match TRBD2. With 5 bases clipped from V and 4 bases from J, the junction kept 9 bases outside the gene matches. This CDR3 comprises 15 residues. The germline CDR1 and CDR2 sequences are SGDLS and YYNGEE. As DNA, the CDR3 is TGTGCCAGCAGTCCCGGGACTAGAGTTCCAGATACGCAGTATTTT. Translated, it gives CASSPGTRVPDTQYF.